The rows below give T cell receptor beta chains drawn from one sample of a study of PD-1 blockade in classical Hodgkin lymphoma. Only in-frame clones appear in the TCRdb table, and some are missing; sequencing was by immunoSEQ multiplex PCR. The sample lists 40,000 to 55,000 clones, about 80% occurring once. Material: peripheral blood mononuclear cells (PBMCs), obtained before the fourth cycle of nivolumab. The receptors stem from a human donor with classical Hodgkin lymphoma. Each CDR3 is given with its conserved first and last residue. The D gene is left open where the match is weak. Rows may omit the clone size; those that give it use once, few, many or a size class.

d_call,v_call,j_call,clone_size,cdr3_aa,cdr3_nt
.,TRBV29-1,TRBJ1-1,.,CSPGGPEVTEAFF,TGCAGCCCGGGGGGCCCGGAGGTCACTGAAGCTTTCTTT
.,TRBV7-2,TRBJ2-2,.,CASSLTPPPSPGELFF,TGTGCCAGCAGCTTAACCCCACCCCCTTCCCCCGGGGAGCTGTTTTTT
.,TRBV5-5,TRBJ1-4,few,CASSLGTVYGEKLFF,TGTGCCAGCAGCTTGGGGACAGTTTACGGCGAAAAACTGTTTTTT
.,TRBV25-1,TRBJ2-2,.,CASGWVGNGGELFF,TGTGCCAGCGGATGGGTCGGGAACGGCGGGGAGCTGTTTTTT
.,TRBV5-6,TRBJ2-3,.,CASSAGTTDTQYF,TGTGCCAGCAGCGCCGGGACCACAGATACGCAGTATTTT
.,TRBV11-2,TRBJ1-5,.,CASSLERSLNQPQHF,TGTGCCAGCAGCTTAGAACGCTCCCTCAATCAGCCCCAGCATTTT
.,TRBV19,TRBJ1-2,.,CASRSGDYGYTF,TGTGCCAGTAGGTCCGGCGACTATGGCTACACCTTC
.,TRBV11-2,TRBJ1-1,.,CASSHRTILEAFF,TGTGCCAGCAGCCATAGGACGATCTTGGAAGCTTTCTTT
TRBD2,TRBV9,TRBJ2-5,.,CASSVLAGQETQYF,TGTGCCAGCAGCGTCCTAGCGGGACAAGAGACCCAGTACTTC
.,TRBV19,TRBJ2-7,.,CASSPAVTTYEQYF,TGTGCCAGTAGCCCAGCGGTGACAACCTACGAGCAGTACTTC
TRBD1,TRBV9,TRBJ1-1,.,CASSVDRTGGHRTEAFF,TGTGCCAGCAGCGTAGATCGGACAGGGGGCCATCGCACTGAAGCTTTCTTT
.,TRBV27,TRBJ1-2,once,CASSLSAGGGLNYGYTF,TGTGCCAGCAGTTTATCAGCTGGGGGGGGGCTAAACTATGGCTACACCTTC
TRBD2,TRBV30,TRBJ2-1,.,CAWSGGGTRYNEQFF,TGTGCCTGGAGTGGAGGCGGGACTAGATACAATGAGCAGTTCTTC
.,TRBV7-3,TRBJ2-5,.,CASSLTFGLSETQYF,TGTGCCAGCAGCTTAACGTTCGGGCTGTCAGAGACCCAGTACTTC
.,TRBV6-1,TRBJ1-6,few,CASSEEGRFNSPLHF,TGTGCCAGCAGTGAAGAGGGGAGGTTCAATTCACCCCTCCACTTT
TRBD1,TRBV7-9,TRBJ1-1,.,CASSLQGAMNTEAFF,TGTGCCAGCAGCTTACAGGGGGCGATGAACACTGAAGCTTTCTTT
.,TRBV15,TRBJ1-4,.,CATSRGGRGSSTNEKLFF,TGTGCCACCAGCAGAGGAGGAAGGGGGAGTTCAACTAATGAAAAACTGTTTTTT
TRBD1,TRBV15,TRBJ2-7,.,CATSGPRTGEQYF,TGTGCCACCAGCGGCCCTCGGACAGGCGAGCAGTACTTC
TRBD1,TRBV5-4,TRBJ1-6,.,CASGTGFSVSPLHF,TGTGCCAGCGGGACAGGGTTTTCGGTTTCACCCCTCCACTTT
.,TRBV27,TRBJ1-6,.,CAISQGLRSPLHF,TGTGCCATTTCGCAGGGTTTGCGATCACCCCTCCACTTT
TRBD1,TRBV7-2,TRBJ1-6,.,CASTDPRTGAMRALHF,TGTGCCAGCACCGACCCACGGACAGGGGCGATGCGGGCCCTCCACTTT
.,TRBV29-1,TRBJ1-1,few,CSVKYAPNTEAFF,TGCAGCGTCAAGTACGCCCCGAACACTGAAGCTTTCTTT
.,TRBV5-8,TRBJ1-2,.,CASSLAEWGRAF,TGTGCCAGCAGCTTGGCTGAGTGGGGAAGGGCCTTC
.,TRBV9,TRBJ2-7,few,CASSPSKGGQYF,TGTGCCAGCAGCCCTTCTAAGGGGGGGCAGTACTTC
TRBD1,TRBV4-2,TRBJ2-2,.,CASSSPGQGKTGELFF,TGTGCCAGCAGCTCCCCAGGACAGGGAAAAACCGGGGAGCTGTTTTTT
.,TRBV7-9,TRBJ2-7,.,CASSLESAYEQYF,TGTGCCAGCAGCTTAGAGAGTGCCTACGAGCAGTACTTC
.,TRBV9,TRBJ1-2,.,CASNRVGGAYGYTF,TGTGCCAGCAATAGGGTCGGCGGAGCTTATGGCTACACCTTC
.,TRBV5-6,TRBJ2-5,.,CASSWRGQGERETQYF,TGTGCCAGCAGCTGGCGGGGCCAGGGGGAAAGAGAGACCCAGTACTTC
.,TRBV15,TRBJ1-1,.,CATRAGKTGEGTEAFF,TGTGCCACCAGGGCCGGGAAAACGGGGGAGGGCACTGAAGCTTTCTTT
TRBD2,TRBV2,TRBJ2-1,.,CASLPGLGSGEQFF,TGTGCCAGTCTTCCGGGACTAGGATCCGGGGAGCAGTTCTTC
.,TRBV6-4,TRBJ2-7,.,CASSVSSGYEQYF,TGTGCCAGCTCTGTGAGTTCGGGATACGAGCAGTACTTC
.,TRBV7-2,TRBJ1-3,few,CASSLGGGEENTIYF,TGTGCCAGCAGCTTAGGTGGGGGAGAAGAAAACACCATATATTTT
TRBD1,TRBV18,TRBJ1-3,.,CASSPATGGAGNTIYF,TGTGCCAGCTCACCAGCAACAGGGGGCGCCGGAAACACCATATATTTT
.,TRBV12-2,TRBJ1-4,.,CASRLVGQRRLSNEKLFF,TGTGCAAGTCGCTTAGTTGGGCAGCGTCGGCTGTCTAATGAAAAACTGTTTTTT
TRBD2,TRBV25-1,TRBJ2-1,once,CASSEASGSLYNEQFF,TGTGCCAGCAGTGAGGCTAGCGGGAGCCTTTACAATGAGCAGTTCTTC
TRBD1,TRBV9,TRBJ1-2,.,CASSLGNTGGYGYTF,TGTGCCAGCAGCCTAGGAAATACAGGGGGCTATGGCTACACCTTC
TRBD2,TRBV9,TRBJ2-1,.,CASSVEGLVFRAGQNNEQFF,TGTGCCAGCAGCGTAGAGGGGCTGGTTTTTAGAGCGGGGCAAAACAATGAGCAGTTCTTC
.,TRBV7-3,TRBJ2-7,.,CASSLFTDYEQYF,TGTGCCAGCAGCTTATTTACAGACTACGAGCAGTACTTC
TRBD1,TRBV14,TRBJ1-2,few,CASSAVTGAGYTF,TGTGCCAGCAGCGCCGTGACAGGGGCTGGCTACACCTTC
.,TRBV28,TRBJ1-1,.,CASSLTSSGTEAFF,TGTGCCAGCAGTTTAACATCTTCGGGGACTGAAGCTTTCTTT
.,TRBV4-3,TRBJ2-7,.,CASSDSGTGGHEQYF,TGCGCCAGCAGCGACTCCGGGACTGGGGGCCACGAGCAGTACTTC